The T cell receptor beta chain under discussion was sequenced for a study of blood T cell repertoires in COVID-19. The overall study: Sites in the United States, Italy and Spain provided acute and convalescent COVID-19 samples. PBMCs, B-cell-depleted T cells, or T cells were the source of the cDNA or gDNA that made up the material.

The ends lost 0 bases at V and 7 bases at J; junction bases unmatched: 3. CDR1 is SGHRS and CDR2 is YFSETQ in the germline V gene. This CDR3 spans 14 amino acids. In the authors' methods: Reference gene primer amplification yielded estimated nucleated cell counts. Repertoires were generated with immunoSEQ multiplex PCR, while TCRdb's copy carries only in-frame clones and drops some. The DNA gave D and trimming, while V, J and clone size come from that table. Among a few hundred thousand clones listed, over 75% were seen once. This TCR derives from a middle-aged man with active or convalescent COVID-19. The V and J genes are TRBV5-1 and TRBJ2-1; 8 bases align to TRBD2. Sequenced material: peripheral blood. The CDR3 here is CASSLGTSRNEQFF. CDR3 DNA: TGCGCCAGCAGCTTGGGGACTAGCCGGAATGAGCAGTTCTTC.